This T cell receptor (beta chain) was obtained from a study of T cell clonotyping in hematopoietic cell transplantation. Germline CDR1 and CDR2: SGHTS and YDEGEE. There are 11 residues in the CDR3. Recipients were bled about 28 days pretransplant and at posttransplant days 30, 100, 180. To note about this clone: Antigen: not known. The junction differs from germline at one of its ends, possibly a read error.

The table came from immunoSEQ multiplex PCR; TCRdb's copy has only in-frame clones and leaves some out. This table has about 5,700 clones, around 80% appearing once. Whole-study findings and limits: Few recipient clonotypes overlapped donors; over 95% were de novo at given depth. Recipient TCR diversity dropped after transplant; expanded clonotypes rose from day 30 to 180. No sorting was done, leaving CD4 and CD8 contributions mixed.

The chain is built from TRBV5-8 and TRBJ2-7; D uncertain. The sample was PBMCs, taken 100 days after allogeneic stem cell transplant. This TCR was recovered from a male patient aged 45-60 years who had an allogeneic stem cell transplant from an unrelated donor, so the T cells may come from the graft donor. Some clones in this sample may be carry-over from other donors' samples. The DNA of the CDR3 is TGTGCCAGCACCTTGGCTGGGGAGCAGTACTTC. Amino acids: CASTLAGEQYF.